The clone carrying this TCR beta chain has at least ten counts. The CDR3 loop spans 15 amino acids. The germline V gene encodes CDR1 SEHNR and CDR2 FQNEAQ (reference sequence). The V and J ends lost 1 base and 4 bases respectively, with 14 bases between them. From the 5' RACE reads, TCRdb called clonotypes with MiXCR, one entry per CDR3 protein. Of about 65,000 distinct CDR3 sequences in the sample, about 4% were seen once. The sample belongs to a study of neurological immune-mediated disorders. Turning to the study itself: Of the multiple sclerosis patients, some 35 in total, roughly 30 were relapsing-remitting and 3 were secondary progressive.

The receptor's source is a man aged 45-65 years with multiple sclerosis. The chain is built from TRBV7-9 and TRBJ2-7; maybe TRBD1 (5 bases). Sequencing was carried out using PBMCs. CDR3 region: CASSLVRQGGYEQYF. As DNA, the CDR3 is TGTGCCAGCAGCTTAGTAAGGCAGGGTGGATACGAGCAGTACTTC.